These 24 T cell receptor beta chains share one sample of origin, sequenced in a study of PD-1 blockade in classical Hodgkin lymphoma (dated by TCRdb to between 2020 and 2021). The time point label, as the study defines it: cycle 4 day 1 (C4D1), after five to seven weeks of nivolumab. Every trial patient had relapsed following autologous stem cell transplantation, and prior brentuximab vedotin exposure was what differed among cohorts A, B and C. The method was the immunoSEQ multiplex PCR assay. TCRdb obtained this table from immuneACCESS and retained in-frame rearrangements with V and J assigned. These tables miss some clones; where compared with another copy, unresolved V genes account for less than half of the shortfall, and the remainder is unexplained. The table for this sample lists tens of thousands of clones; 81% of them were counted only once. The biggest ten clones account for 22% of the sample.

The input for sequencing was peripheral blood mononuclear cells (PBMCs), taken before the fourth cycle of nivolumab. These receptors came from a human donor with classical Hodgkin lymphoma.

The chain joins TRBV9 to TRBJ2-5; 11 bases line up with TRBD2. This CDR3 region has 17 residues. V dropped 0 bases and J dropped 2; count of bases not matched to a gene: 6. CDR1 and CDR2 from the germline V gene are SGDLS and YYNGEE. The DNA of the CDR3 is TGTGCCAGCAGCGTAGCACCTGGGACTAGCGGACAAGAGACCCAGTACTTC. This translates into CASSVAPGTSGQETQYF.

This chain connects TRBV9 to TRBJ2-5; 7 bases are a match to TRBD2. CDR1 SGDLS and CDR2 YYNGEE come from the germline V gene. Trimming at V came to 0 bases and at J to 6 bases, leaving 5 bases not matched to a gene. The CDR3 covers 14 residues. The DNA of the CDR3 is TGTGCCAGCAGCGTAGGGACGGGGGGAAAGACCCAGTACTTC. Translation gives CASSVGTGGKTQYF.

This chain links TRBV28 with TRBJ2-7, with D possibly TRBD2 on 5 matching bases. V lost 8 bases, J lost 0 bases, and 14 bases lay in between. This CDR3 spans 14 amino acids. Germline V CDR1 and CDR2: MDHEN, SYDVKM. Here the CDR3 DNA reads TGTGCCAGCCGGGAAGGGCCTCGCTCCTACGAGCAGTACTTC. Amino acids: CASREGPRSYEQYF.

The chain couples TRBV5-4 to TRBJ2-1; D gene ambiguous. V was trimmed by 4 bases and J by 5 bases, leaving 13 bases between them. The CDR3 is 14 amino acids. CDR1 and CDR2 from the germline V gene are SGHNT and YYREEE (reference sequence). CDR3 in amino acids: CASSTSTVDNEQFF. The CDR3 DNA follows: TGTGCCAGCAGCACTTCGACGGTGGACAATGAGCAGTTCTTC.

The genes are TRBV6-1 and TRBJ2-3; D is possibly TRBD1 (6 bases). With 8 bases removed from V and 4 bases from J, the gap between germline ends came to 16 bases. Germline-derived CDR1 and CDR2 are MNHNS and SASEGT. CDR3 size: 14 residues. The CDR3 DNA follows: TGTGCCAGCGGAAGGGACACCGTCCCAGATACGCAGTATTTT. Residues: CASGRDTVPDTQYF.

V usage is TRBV29-1 and J usage is TRBJ1-5, with TRBD1 identical over 8 bases. V dropped 7 bases and J dropped 6; count of bases not matched to a gene: 5. CDR3 length: 12 residues. The germline gives CDR1 SQVTM, CDR2 ANQGSEA. CDR3 sequence reads: CSGEDRAQPQHF. The DNA of the CDR3 is TGCAGCGGAGAGGACAGGGCTCAGCCCCAGCATTTT.

The chain is built from TRBV5-4 and TRBJ2-3; 9 nucleotides match TRBD2. The CDR3 has 15 amino acids. CDR1 SGHNT and CDR2 YYREEE come from the germline V gene (reference sequence). The ends lost 4 bases at V and 8 bases at J; junction bases unmatched: 11. CDR3 sequence reads: CASSPAEAGGVTQYF. DNA for the CDR3: TGTGCCAGCAGCCCCGCTGAGGCGGGGGGGGTTACGCAGTATTTT. The complete variable domain, with remaining parts taken from reference TRBV5-4 and TRBJ2-3, reads ETGVTQSPTHLIKTRGQQVTLRCSSQSGHNTVSWYQQALGQGPQFIFQYYREEENGRGNFPPRFSGLQFPNYSSELNVNALELDDSALYLCASSPAEAGGVTQYFGPGTRLTVL.

The chain couples TRBV11-2 to TRBJ1-2; D uncertain. Germline-derived CDR1 and CDR2 are SGHAT and FQNNGV. This CDR3 contains 14 residues. V lost 2 bases, J lost 2 bases, and 9 bases lay in between. In DNA, the CDR3 is TGTGCCAGCAGCTTATGGGCGGGGAACTATGGCTACACCTTC. Translated: CASSLWAGNYGYTF.

The chain employs TRBV2 and TRBJ2-7, with 11 nucleotides matching TRBD2. The CDR3 extends over 14 amino acids. CDR1 is SNHLY and CDR2 is FYNNEI in the germline V gene. J gave up 12 bases and V 1 base, and 8 bases lay outside the gene matches. The CDR3 nucleotides are TGTGCCAGCAGTGAAGTCGGTAGCGGGAGGGGAAGGTACTTC. Translation gives CASSEVGSGRGRYF.

The table lists this clone with many counts. The chain joins TRBV5-6 to TRBJ1-2; 9 bases align to TRBD1. This CDR3 spans 14 amino acids. V dropped 0 bases and J dropped 6; count of bases not matched to a gene: 3. Germline CDR1 and CDR2: SGHDT and YYEEEE. The CDR3 DNA follows: TGTGCCAGCAGCTTGGCGACAGGGGGTGATGGCTACACCTTC. Residues: CASSLATGGDGYTF.

The genes are TRBV2 and TRBJ1-2; TRBD1 aligns across 8 bases. Losses at the gene ends were 2 bases for V and 4 bases for J; bases not matched to a gene: 6. Germline CDR1 SNHLY, CDR2 FYNNEI. The CDR3 covers 15 residues. The CDR3 nucleotides are TGTGCCAGCAGTGAAACCCGGACAGGGATCTATGGCTACACCTTC. Translated, it gives CASSETRTGIYGYTF.

The chain carries TRBV6-5 and TRBJ2-5, with TRBD1 matching 8 bases. The last part of the DNA fits TRBJ2-7 better; the J call may be wrong. Germline-derived CDR1 and CDR2 are MNHEY and SVGAGI. The CDR3 is 14 residues long. The DNA of the CDR3 is TGTGCCAGCAGGAGGGACAGGACATACTACGAGCAGTACTTC. This translates into CASRRDRTYYEQYF.

This clone was seen a handful of times. The chain is built from TRBV10-3 and TRBJ1-2; the match to TRBD1 covers 9 bases. There are 14 residues in the CDR3. Germline-derived CDR1 and CDR2 are ENHRY and SYGVKD. The trim removed 10 bases at V and 8 bases at J, leaving 14 bases unmatched. CDR3 nucleotides: TGTGCCACCCTTGAAACCCGGGACAGGGTCGGCTACACCTTC. Its translation: CATLETRDRVGYTF.

This clone was found once. The chain couples TRBV6-6 to TRBJ2-3, with D hard to call. This CDR3 is 13 amino acids long. Germline CDR1 is MNHNY and CDR2 is SVGAGI (reference sequence). With 5 bases removed from V and 6 bases from J, the gap between germline ends came to 12 bases. The CDR3 loop reads CASSPTRLDTQYF. CDR3 nucleotides: TGTGCCAGCAGTCCTACAAGACTGGATACGCAGTATTTT.

This rearrangement joins TRBV6-1 to TRBJ1-5, with D perhaps matching TRBD1 (6 bases). V shed 5 bases and J shed 1 base, with 12 bases lying between them. Germline CDR1 reads MNHNS; CDR2 reads SASEGT. The CDR3 spans 15 residues. CDR3 region: CASSRKGDSNQPQHF. CDR3 in DNA: TGTGCCAGCAGTCGAAAGGGGGACAGCAATCAGCCCCAGCATTTT.

V usage is TRBV28 and J usage is TRBJ2-7; 10 bases are shared with TRBD2. This CDR3 has 14 amino acids. Germline assignment: CDR1 MDHEN and CDR2 SYDVKM. The J segment lost 2 bases and the V segment lost 10 bases, leaving 8 bases of the junction unmatched. CDR3 nucleotides: TGTGCCACCCAAGCGGGAGGGCCCGCCTACGAGCAGTACTTC. Translating it yields CATQAGGPAYEQYF.

The rearrangement uses TRBV2 and TRBJ1-5, with 7 bases that match TRBD1. V was clipped by 5 bases and J by 4 bases; unmatched bases: 5. The CDR3 runs to 14 residues. The V gene's germline CDR1 is SNHLY and CDR2 FYNNEI. The CDR3 loop is CASSRDRDNQPQHF. In nucleotides, the CDR3 is TGTGCCAGCAGTAGAGACAGGGATAATCAGCCCCAGCATTTT. Full variable domain (rest looked up from reference TRBV2 and TRBJ1-5): EPEVTQTPSHQVTQMGQEVILRCVPISNHLYFYWYRQILGQKVEFLVSFYNNEISEKSEIFDDQFSVERPDGSNFTLKIRSTKLEDSAMYFCASSRDRDNQPQHFGDGTRLSIL.

This clone was observed a few times. CDR3 in DNA: TGCGCCAGCAGCTTGGATGGGGCAGGGGGGAGCGGAAACACCATATATTTT. Protein product: CASSLDGAGGSGNTIYF. This chain links TRBV5-1 with TRBJ1-3; TRBD1 aligns across 7 bases. CDR3 length equals 17 residues. Germline assignment: CDR1 SGHRS and CDR2 YFSETQ. V shed 0 bases, J shed 4 bases, and the junction held 10 bases outside the gene matches. Combining the CDR3 with reference TRBV5-1 and TRBJ1-3 gives the whole variable domain KAGVTQTPRYLIKTRGQQVTLSCSPISGHRSVSWYQQTPGQGLQFLFEYFSETQRNKGNFPGRFSGRQFSNSRSEMNVSTLELGDSALYLCASSLDGAGGSGNTIYFGEGSWLTVV.

The J gene is TRBJ1-1, the V gene TRBV12-5, with D maybe TRBD1 (5 bases). The germline V and J ends were trimmed by 3 bases and 1 base, with 9 bases remaining between them. The CDR3 is made up of 14 amino acids. CDR1 and CDR2 (germline): LGHNT, FRNRAP. CDR3 protein: CASGFGGRNTEAFF. The CDR3 DNA is TGTGCTAGTGGTTTCGGGGGTAGGAACACTGAAGCTTTCTTT.

This clone was picked up a small number of times. The genes are TRBV27 and TRBJ1-1; D possibly corresponds to TRBD1 (5 bases). The germline CDR1 and CDR2 sequences are MNHEY and SMNVEV (reference sequence). Trimming removed 1 base at V and 2 bases at J, with 17 bases between. The CDR3 has 17 amino acids. This CDR3 is CASSLFRDQEGNTEAFF. The CDR3 coding sequence is TGTGCCAGCAGTTTATTCCGGGACCAGGAGGGTAACACTGAAGCTTTCTTT.

J is TRBJ2-1 and V is TRBV19; D is possibly TRBD1 (6 bases). CDR1 LNHDA and CDR2 SQIVND come from the germline V gene (reference sequence). The CDR3 extends over 12 amino acids. V lost 6 bases to trimming and J lost 14 bases, with 17 bases between them. For the CDR3, the DNA is TGTGCCAGTAGAGGGACACAGGACCAAGAGTTCTTC. It translates to CASRGTQDQEFF.

The chain is built from TRBV5-1 and TRBJ2-5, with unresolved D. The CDR3 spans 14 residues. The V gene lost 4 bases and the J gene lost 7 bases, with 17 bases spanning the gap. CDR1 is SGHRS and CDR2 is YFSETQ in the germline V gene. The CDR3 DNA follows: TGCGCCAGCAGCACCGGGCCCCCGTCTTGGACCCAGTACTTC. It codes for CASSTGPPSWTQYF.

The chain combines TRBV5-6 with TRBJ2-1; 12 positions match TRBD2. The junction had 10 bases not matched to a gene; V was cut back by 4 bases and J by 11 bases. From germline, CDR1 is SGHDT and CDR2 YYEEEE. The CDR3 is 15 amino acids. The CDR3 spells CASSTLAGGPTQQFF. CDR3 sequence (DNA): TGTGCCAGCAGCACACTAGCGGGGGGCCCAACGCAGCAGTTCTTC.

The V and J genes are TRBV6-5 and TRBJ2-7; tentative D call: TRBD1 (6 bases). Germline assignment: CDR1 MNHEY and CDR2 SVGAGI. The CDR3 runs 13 residues. The V and J ends lost 5 bases and 3 bases respectively, with 11 bases between them. CDR3 sequence: CASSRTENYEQYF. CDR3 DNA: TGTGCCAGCAGTAGGACAGAAAACTACGAGCAGTACTTC.